This TCR beta chain originates from a study of HIV-infected patients and healthy controls. The repertoire came from unfractionated whole blood and reflected all unsorted peripheral T cells. V dropped 1 base and J dropped 6; count of bases not matched to a gene: 2. Germline V gene sequence: CDR1 SGHTA, CDR2 FQGNSA. CDR3 length: 14 residues. About 500 ng RNA was reverse transcribed with alpha and beta constant-region primers. Separate chain-specific third strand synthesis with multiplexing indices produced the alpha and beta libraries. TCRdb re-called the 5' RACE reads through MiXCR, storing one row per CDR3 protein. The sample includes 15,000 to 20,000 distinct CDR3 sequences, around 10% of them seen just once. This clonotype was recorded many times.

The V and J genes are TRBV7-2 and TRBJ2-4, with 8 bases lining up with TRBD2. This TCR derives from an adult in good health. Source material: blood. The CDR3 nucleotides are TGTGCCAGCAGCTTAGTTGGACTAGCAAACATTCAGTACTTC. This gives the protein CASSLVGLANIQYF.